Below are 7 T cell receptor beta chains sequenced from a single sample in a study of CDR3 diversity in severe acne. TCRdb called the PCR reads again in MiXCR, with one record for every CDR3 protein. The table shows 89,000 or so distinct CDR3 sequences, with 45% to 50% occurring only once. The source material was blood. These receptors originate from a male donor in good health, serving as a control.

The chain carries TRBV5-1 and TRBJ1-6, with 7 positions matching TRBD1. V trimming: 0 bases; J trimming: 7 bases; junction bases outside the gene matches: 7. The germline gives CDR1 SGHRS, CDR2 YFSETQ. This CDR3 comprises 16 residues. In DNA form, the CDR3 reads TGCGCCAGCAGCTTGGTGGAGGGGGCAGAGAATTCACCCCTCCACTTT. Protein: CASSLVEGAENSPLHF.

This sequence joins TRBV19 and TRBJ2-1; TRBD2 might be the D (5 bases). CDR1 is LNHDA and CDR2 is SQIVND in the germline V gene (reference sequence). Trimming removed 5 bases at V and 8 bases at J, with 19 bases between. There are 15 residues in the CDR3. CDR3 DNA: TGTGCCAGTAGTCCGGAGCGAGAGGGAAGGTATGAGCAGTTCTTC. Translating gives CASSPEREGRYEQFF. Combining the CDR3 with reference TRBV19 and TRBJ2-1 gives the whole variable domain DGGITQSPKYLFRKEGQNVTLSCEQNLNHDAMYWYRQDPGQGLRLIYYSQIVNDFQKGDIAEGYSVSREKKESFPLTVTSAQKNPTAFYLCASSPEREGRYEQFFGPGTRLTVL.

This chain uses TRBV24-1 with TRBJ1-1, with 10 bases identical to TRBD1. CDR1 KGHDR and CDR2 SFDVKD come from the germline V gene. The trim removed 5 bases at V and 1 base at J, leaving 6 bases unmatched. This CDR3 is built from 16 residues. CDR3: CATSGPRDRGNTEAFF. In DNA, the CDR3 is TGTGCCACCAGTGGGCCCAGGGACAGGGGGAACACTGAAGCTTTCTTT.

The rearrangement joins TRBV3-1 to TRBJ1-2, with TRBD1 identical over 8 bases. The germline V gene has CDR1 LGHDT and CDR2 YNNKEL (reference sequence). The J segment lost 7 bases and the V segment lost 4 bases, leaving 14 bases of the junction unmatched. The CDR3 has 16 residues. The CDR3 sequence is CASSPTGTGGSSGYTF. The CDR3 DNA reads as TGTGCCAGCAGCCCGACTGGTACAGGGGGTAGTAGTGGCTACACCTTC.

Regarding this clonotype: A much larger clone lies one base from this, so it may be a read error. The chain uses TRBV5-1 and TRBJ1-3; no firm D call. CDR3 length: 14 residues. Germline CDR1 is SGHRS and CDR2 is YFSETQ. The CDR3 nucleotides read TGTGCCAGCAGCTCGGAGTATAGAGGAGACACCATATATTTT. Protein sequence: CASSSEYRGDTIYF. Supplemented by reference TRBV5-1 and TRBJ1-3, the full variable domain reads KAGVTQTPRYLIKTRGQQVTLSCSPISGHRSVSWYQQTPGQGLQFLFEYFSETQRNKGNFPGRFSGRQFSNSRSEMNVSTLELGDSALYLCASSSEYRGDTIYFGEGSWLTVV.

There are many counts of this clonotype. V gene TRBV18 combines with J gene TRBJ2-1; the D gene is possibly TRBD2 (6 bases). Germline CDR1 and CDR2: KGHSH and LQKENI. This CDR3 spans 18 amino acids. Trimming took off 1 base at V and 3 bases at J, with 19 bases between the two ends. CDR3 in DNA: TGTGCCAGCTCACCACAAGACCTAGGACGGGGGAGCTACAATGAGCAGTTCTTC. Translation: CASSPQDLGRGSYNEQFF.

The chain carries TRBV7-9 and TRBJ1-1, with 9 positions matching TRBD1. V shed 6 bases, J shed 8 bases, and the junction held 10 bases outside the gene matches. The CDR3 length is 14 residues. Per germline, CDR1 SEHNR and CDR2 FQNEAQ (reference sequence). The CDR3 sequence: CASRGQGGQGEAFF. CDR3 coding DNA: TGTGCCAGCAGGGGACAGGGCGGCCAGGGCGAAGCTTTCTTT.